This record concerns one T cell receptor (beta chain) sequence. The entry originates in a study of blood T cell repertoires in COVID-19. Clones were sequenced by immunoSEQ multiplex PCR, and TCRdb holds only the in-frame ones, with some missing. The data contain about 160,000 clones, around 74% of them singletons. V was pared by 7 bases and J by 3 bases, with 12 bases between. The CDR3 has 13 amino acids. Per germline, CDR1 SQVTM and CDR2 ANQGSEA. The sample taken for sequencing was peripheral blood. This chain uses TRBV29-1 with TRBJ1-4, with D uncertain. The sequence was obtained from a man aged 65-85 years with acute or convalescent COVID-19. CDR3 in DNA: TGCAGCGGGGGAGTTCCAGCTAATGAAAAACTGTTTTTT. This gives the protein CSGGVPANEKLFF.